This T cell receptor (beta chain) was profiled in a study of blood T cell repertoires in COVID-19. This CDR3 comprises 16 residues. Germline CDR1 and CDR2: SEHNR and FQNEAQ (reference sequence). After removal of 1 base from V and 5 bases from J, the junction contained 9 bases not matched to a gene. In the original workflow: By means of reference gene primer amplification, nucleated cell counts were estimated. Assay used: immunoSEQ multiplex PCR; TCRdb lists only in-frame clones, some missing. That table gives V, J and clone size, and the DNA gave D and trimming. The sample consists of about 210,000 clones, approximately 89% of them appearing once.

Sequencing was performed on peripheral blood. The receptor was isolated from a middle-aged woman with acute or convalescent COVID-19. This chain joins TRBV7-9 and TRBJ1-2, with TRBD1 matching 8 bases. Here the CDR3 reads CASSLEGAGGAYGYTF. Written as DNA, the CDR3 is TGTGCCAGCAGCTTAGAAGGGGCAGGGGGCGCGTATGGCTACACCTTC.